This T cell receptor (beta chain) was obtained from a study of Ad26.COV2.S vaccination and SARS-CoV-2 variants. The repertoire was sequenced with immunoSEQ multiplex PCR; TCRdb's copy has only in-frame clones and lacks some. The sample contains about 440,000 clones, roughly 88% of which appear only once. Treatment: 15 to 20 received Ad26.COV2.S at low or high dose, single or two shots; several received placebo; per-sample allocation not given. Day 63 following the first vaccine or placebo injection was when the samples were taken. Ad26.COV2.S expressed prefusion-stabilized spike from the original Wuhan strain. With V trimmed by 0 bases and J by 4 bases, 6 bases remained unmatched. The CDR3 is made up of 15 amino acids. Germline V gene lookup returns CDR1 SGHRS and CDR2 YFSETQ.

This TCR derives from a person between 18 and 59 years old who received the Ad26.COV2.S COVID-19 vaccine or a placebo. Sample: peripheral blood, taken in a trial of Ad26.COV2.S vaccine versus placebo. The rearrangement uses TRBV5-1 and TRBJ2-5; TRBD1 matches at 7 bases. CDR3 protein: CASSLETGKRETQYF. As DNA, the CDR3 is TGCGCCAGCAGCTTGGAGACAGGGAAAAGAGAGACCCAGTACTTC.